This T cell receptor beta chain was captured by sequencing in a study of breast tumors, draining lymph nodes, adjacent tissues. This CDR3 is 16 amino acids long. Trimming took 0 bases from V and 2 from J, leaving 11 bases between them. Looked up from germline, CDR1 is WNHNN and CDR2 is SYGVQD (reference sequence). Points from the study as a whole: Compared with basal-like, luminal-like tumors shared significantly more repertoire with nontumor tissue. Tumor T cell lymph node origin was a supported hypothesis, not proven. Tumors had less TCR diversity than lymph nodes, more than nontumor tissue.

One entry per CDR3 protein, called by TCRdb with MiXCR from the multiplex PCR reads. The repertoire has 200,000 to 250,000 distinct CDR3 sequences, approximately 36% of them found once; the top ten carry 3% to 4.5%. Samples came from axillary lymph nodes draining the breast cancer. In regard to this clonotype: What it recognizes is unknown.

V gene TRBV10-1 combines with J gene TRBJ2-1, with TRBD2 as a possible D gene (6 bases). The sequenced sample was axillary lymph node tissue. The clonotype originates from a female donor with breast cancer. Some clones in this sample may be carry-over from other donors' samples. The CDR3 DNA follows: TGCGCCAGCAGTGAGTCGGGAGGTTCAACCTACAATGAGCAGTTCTTC. It translates to CASSESGGSTYNEQFF.